The 20 T cell receptor beta chains below were found in one sample sequenced in a study of neurological immune-mediated disorders. TCRdb itself ran the 5' RACE reads through MiXCR, one entry per CDR3 protein. The sample holds around 94,000 distinct CDR3 sequences, roughly 3.5% seen once. The sequencing sample was made of PBMCs. These receptors came from a woman aged 18-30 years with multiple sclerosis.

This clonotype was recorded at least ten times. The chain combines TRBV28 with TRBJ2-7, with 12 bases identical to TRBD1. Looked up from germline, CDR1 is MDHEN and CDR2 is SYDVKM. The CDR3 loop spans 15 amino acids. Trimming took 5 bases from V and 4 from J; bases not matched to a gene: 6. CDR3: CASSPGTGGAYEQYF. In DNA, the CDR3 is TGTGCCAGCAGTCCGGGGACAGGGGGCGCGTACGAGCAGTACTTC.

The chain employs TRBV10-3 and TRBJ1-5; 11 bases match TRBD1. CDR3 length equals 16 residues. Germline V gene sequence: CDR1 ENHRY, CDR2 SYGVKD. V was pared by 4 bases and J by 7 bases, with 9 bases of the junction left unmatched. CDR3 amino acids: CAISGTGGPLGQPQHF. The CDR3 bases are TGTGCCATCAGTGGGACAGGGGGCCCCTTGGGGCAGCCCCAGCATTTT.

This clonotype occurred many times. This chain links TRBV5-1 with TRBJ2-2; 8 bases are shared with TRBD2. Germline V CDR1 and CDR2: SGHRS, YFSETQ. Trimming removed 4 bases from V and 2 bases from J; junction bases left unmatched: 7. The CDR3 totals 16 residues. CDR3 DNA: TGCGCCAGCAGCCGGGAAGCGGGGGTAAACACCGGGGAGCTGTTTTTT. Encoded protein: CASSREAGVNTGELFF.

The rearrangement uses TRBV12-3 or TRBV12-4 and TRBJ1-1; D call uncertain. The CDR3 spans 14 residues. V was clipped by 3 bases and J by 1 base, with 9 bases between them. For the CDR3, the DNA is TGTGCCAGCAGTTTGGGAATCGCGAACACTGAAGCTTTCTTT. Translated: CASSLGIANTEAFF.

There are many counts of this clonotype. The chain is built from TRBV20-1 and TRBJ2-2; no firm D call. V dropped 1 base and J dropped 6 bases, with 9 bases sitting between them. In germline, CDR1 is DFQATT, CDR2 SNEGSKA (reference sequence). The length of the CDR3 is 13 residues. DNA of the CDR3: TGCAGTGCTAGAGTCATTGGGGCCGGGGAGCTGTTTTTT. Translating it yields CSARVIGAGELFF.

This clonotype came up many times. This chain connects TRBV5-1 to TRBJ1-1; TRBD1 matches 9 bases. V trimming: 3 bases; J trimming: 5 bases; junction bases outside the gene matches: 5. Germline V CDR1 and CDR2: SGHRS, YFSETQ. The CDR3 has 14 amino acids. The CDR3 bases are TGCGCCAGCAGCTGGGACAGGGCGGGTACTGAAGCTTTCTTT. The encoded protein is CASSWDRAGTEAFF.

This clonotype was found many times. The chain is built from TRBV3-1 and TRBJ2-7; D possibly matches TRBD1 or TRBD2 (6 bases each). Trimming removed 0 bases at V and 5 bases at J, with 11 bases between. Per the germline V gene, CDR1 is LGHDT and CDR2 is YNNKEL (reference sequence). This CDR3 is built from 14 residues. CDR3 sequence reads: CASSQEAGEDEQYF. CDR3 DNA sequence: TGTGCCAGCAGCCAAGAGGCAGGGGAGGACGAGCAGTACTTC.

There are a few counts of this clonotype. The rearrangement links TRBV5-5 to TRBJ1-2, with 7 positions matching TRBD1. This CDR3 region has 15 residues. The V and J ends lost 4 bases and 2 bases, in that order; junction bases with no gene match: 8. Per the germline V gene, CDR1 is SGHKS and CDR2 is YYEKEE (reference sequence). DNA of the CDR3: TGTGCCAGCAGCCGCGGAGGGGGCGGCAACTATGGCTACACCTTC. Translating it yields CASSRGGGGNYGYTF. Variable domain in full (rest from reference TRBV5-5 and TRBJ1-2): DAGVTQSPTHLIKTRGQQVTLRCSPISGHKSVSWYQQVLGQGPQFIFQYYEKEERGRGNFPDRFSARQFPNYSSELNVNALLLGDSALYLCASSRGGGGNYGYTFGSGTRLTVV.

The V and J genes are TRBV29-1 and TRBJ1-1; a possible D gene is TRBD1 (5 bases). This CDR3 has 16 amino acids. CDR1 is SQVTM and CDR2 is ANQGSEA in the germline V gene. The V end was cut by 4 bases, the J end by 2 bases, with 20 bases between. The CDR3 protein is CSVVASQAVGNTEAFF. The CDR3 nucleotides are TGCAGCGTTGTAGCTTCACAGGCTGTCGGAAACACTGAAGCTTTCTTT.

In its sample, this clonotype was seen many times. The chain employs TRBV7-9 and TRBJ2-5; 8 bases line up with TRBD2. The germline CDR1 and CDR2 sequences are SEHNR and FQNEAQ (reference sequence). The CDR3 is 14 amino acids. V lost 0 bases to trimming and J lost 4 bases; unmatched junction nucleotides: 1. The DNA for the CDR3 is TGTGCCAGCAGCTTAGCGGCGGGGGGAGAGACCCAGTACTTC. This translates into CASSLAAGGETQYF.

In this sample, this clonotype turned up many times. V usage is TRBV20-1 and J usage is TRBJ1-1; D is perhaps TRBD1 (6 bases). The V gene's germline CDR1 is DFQATT and CDR2 SNEGSKA (reference sequence). There are 14 residues in the CDR3. The germline V and J ends were trimmed by 2 bases and 2 bases, with 12 bases remaining between them. The CDR3 DNA reads as TGCAGTGCTAGACAGACAGGAGGTAACACTGAAGCTTTCTTT. Translated: CSARQTGGNTEAFF.

This clonotype was seen at least ten times. The CDR3 bases are TGTGCCATCAGTGGAATAGGGGGCAGAACCGGGGAGCTGTTTTTT. Amino acid sequence: CAISGIGGRTGELFF. The chain recombines TRBV10-3 with TRBJ2-2; 7 bases line up with TRBD1. The CDR3 runs to 15 residues. Germline V lookup: CDR1 ENHRY, CDR2 SYGVKD. Germline trimming cut 4 bases from V and 5 bases from J; bases unmatched to any gene: 7.

The table lists this clonotype with many counts. The V gene is TRBV27, the J gene TRBJ2-2; D is unclear. V was trimmed by 5 bases and J by 5 bases, leaving 6 bases between them. CDR3 length equals 12 residues. From germline, CDR1 is MNHEY and CDR2 SMNVEV (reference sequence). The CDR3 loop is CASSVPTGELFF. Here the CDR3 DNA reads TGTGCCAGCAGTGTTCCTACCGGGGAGCTGTTTTTT.

This clonotype was detected ten times or more. V usage is TRBV3-1 and J usage is TRBJ2-3, with no clear D. Trimming removed 4 bases from V and 2 bases from J, with 13 bases in between. CDR1 is LGHDT and CDR2 is YNNKEL in the germline V gene (reference sequence). The CDR3 consists of 15 residues. CDR3 sequence reads: CASSPLFGNTDTQYF. CDR3 in DNA: TGTGCCAGCAGCCCCCTGTTTGGGAACACAGATACGCAGTATTTT.

The genes are TRBV20-1 and TRBJ2-3, with no clear D. The CDR3 is 12 amino acids. Per germline, CDR1 DFQATT and CDR2 SNEGSKA (reference sequence). V was trimmed by 8 bases and J by 0 bases, leaving 9 bases between them. The CDR3 bases are TGCAGTAGTTGGCTTAGCACAGATACGCAGTATTTT. Translated: CSSWLSTDTQYF.

The sample holds many counts of this clonotype. V usage is TRBV20-1 and J usage is TRBJ2-1, with 14 bases identical to TRBD2. V shed 5 bases, J shed 4 bases, and the junction held 16 bases outside the gene matches. CDR1 DFQATT and CDR2 SNEGSKA come from the germline V gene (reference sequence). The CDR3 is made up of 19 amino acids. CDR3 bases: TGCAGTGCTCCCCATCATGGACTAGCGGGAGGACGGTTTTACAATGAGCAGTTCTTC. Translated: CSAPHHGLAGGRFYNEQFF.

This clonotype came up many times. V and J are TRBV5-1 and TRBJ1-2; D is perhaps TRBD1 (6 bases). Germline V gene data show CDR1 as SGHRS and CDR2 as YFSETQ. V was pared by 4 bases and J by 3 bases, with 19 bases between. CDR3 size: 16 residues. The CDR3, as DNA: TGCGCCAGCAGCCTTAATACAGGGAGGTTCCACTATGGCTACACCTTC. As protein: CASSLNTGRFHYGYTF.

This clonotype was counted ten times or more. Relative to the germline gene, one junction end is altered; a read error may explain this. This chain links TRBV7-7 with TRBJ2-7; 13 positions agree with TRBD2. The germline V gene encodes CDR1 SSHAT and CDR2 FNYEAQ (reference sequence). The CDR3 is 15 residues long. CDR3 nucleotide sequence: TGTGCTAGCAGCTTAGGGACTAGCGGGATAGAGGAGCAGTACTTC. Translated: CASSLGTSGIEEQYF.

There are many counts of this clonotype. In DNA form, the CDR3 reads TGTGCCAGCAGCCAAGACCGGGGGCCTTGGGATGAGCAGTTCTTC. This translates into CASSQDRGPWDEQFF. The rearrangement uses TRBV3-1 and TRBJ2-1, with D possibly being TRBD1 or TRBD2 (6 bases each). V lost 0 bases and J 8 bases, leaving 14 bases between the germline ends. Germline V gene sequence: CDR1 LGHDT, CDR2 YNNKEL (reference sequence). The CDR3 loop spans 15 amino acids.

In its sample, this clonotype was seen many times. The chain links TRBV5-1 to TRBJ1-1; D gene ambiguous. This CDR3 region has 15 residues. Germline values: CDR1 SGHRS, CDR2 YFSETQ. Trimming removed 2 bases from V and 0 bases from J, with 11 bases in between. The CDR3 region is CASSLGDTLNTEAFF. As DNA, the CDR3 is TGCGCCAGCAGCTTAGGTGACACCTTGAACACTGAAGCTTTCTTT. Combining the CDR3 with reference TRBV5-1 and TRBJ1-1 gives the whole variable domain KAGVTQTPRYLIKTRGQQVTLSCSPISGHRSVSWYQQTPGQGLQFLFEYFSETQRNKGNFPGRFSGRQFSNSRSEMNVSTLELGDSALYLCASSLGDTLNTEAFFGQGTRLTVV.